The T cell receptor beta chain under discussion was sequenced for a study of neurological immune-mediated disorders. Findings of the study overall: Neither clinical nor MRI features were associated with the multiple sclerosis repertoire cluster.

This clonotype was seen ten or more times. Its cognate antigen is unknown. CDR1 and CDR2 (germline): LNHDA, SQIVND (reference sequence). V lost 6 bases, J lost 6 bases, and 8 bases lay in between. CDR3 size: 12 residues. TCRdb independently ran MiXCR on the 5' RACE reads; one entry per CDR3 protein. Here the sample spans some 60,000 distinct CDR3 sequences, around 4.8% being singletons. This chain joins TRBV19 and TRBJ2-2, with D possibly matching TRBD1 (6 bases). The clonotype was recovered from a woman between 50 and 59 years old with multiple sclerosis. The sample taken for sequencing was PBMCs. CDR3 in amino acids: CASSTGPGELFF. The CDR3, as DNA: TGTGCCAGTAGCACAGGGCCCGGGGAGCTGTTTTTT.